Presented here are 23 T cell receptor beta chains from one specimen sequenced in a study of shared clonotypes between healthy human individuals (dated by TCRdb to the early 2020s). The receptor library was made with the immunoSEQ multiplex PCR assay. TCRdb limited this immuneACCESS table to in-frame rearrangements with V and J called. A share of clones is missing; checked studies link under half to unresolved V genes, and the rest is unexplained. The sample table holds about 2 million clones, of which roughly 94% were seen once. The ten largest clones take up more than 0.1% of the sample. Sequencing was performed on naive CD4+ T cells sorted from blood. According to the study, the label for this sample's cell subset or site signals: CD45RA+ positively selected. Receptors were obtained from a man between 18 and 29 years old in good health.

The chain links TRBV2 to TRBJ1-2; D is possibly TRBD1 (5 bases). In germline, CDR1 is SNHLY, CDR2 FYNNEI. Trimming shortened V by 2 bases and J by 5 bases, and 12 bases separated the two germline ends. This CDR3 is built from 14 residues. DNA for the CDR3: TGTGCCAGCAGTGAACAGGGAGGTTCTTATGGCTACACCTTC. It translates to CASSEQGGSYGYTF.

As for this clone: Just one base apart from a much larger clone, this may be a read error. V and J are TRBV4-1 and TRBJ1-1, with D perhaps matching TRBD1 (5 bases). V dropped 1 base and J dropped 4 bases, with 13 bases sitting between them. Per the germline V gene, CDR1 is MGHRA and CDR2 is YSYEKL. The CDR3 has 15 amino acids. CDR3 sequence reads: CASSQVPGLSTEAFF. Written as DNA, the CDR3 is TGCGCCAGCAGCCAAGTACCGGGACTGAGCACTGAAGCTTTCTTT.

This chain uses TRBV5-6 with TRBJ2-5, with D unclear. The V end was cut by 0 bases, the J end by 2 bases, with 11 bases between. The CDR3 is made up of 15 amino acids. Germline values: CDR1 SGHDT, CDR2 YYEEEE. CDR3 DNA: TGTGCCAGCAGCTTGGACAGATCACCGCAAGAGACCCAGTACTTC. This sequence encodes CASSLDRSPQETQYF. Supplemented by reference TRBV5-6 and TRBJ2-5, the full variable domain reads DAGVTQSPTHLIKTRGQQVTLRCSPKSGHDTVSWYQQALGQGPQFIFQYYEEEERQRGNFPDRFSGHQFPNYSSELNVNALLLGDSALYLCASSLDRSPQETQYFGPGTRLLVL.

This sequence joins TRBV10-3 and TRBJ1-3; D gene uncertain. V dropped 7 bases and J dropped 0 bases, with 10 bases sitting between them. Germline CDR1 ENHRY, CDR2 SYGVKD. This CDR3 has 14 amino acids. This CDR3 reads CAITDGYSGNTIYF. The CDR3 nucleotides are TGTGCCATCACCGACGGTTACTCTGGAAACACCATATATTTT.

The V and J genes are TRBV30 and TRBJ1-1; the match to TRBD1 covers 10 bases. V was pared by 5 bases and J by 4 bases, with 4 bases of the junction left unmatched. This CDR3 comprises 13 residues. Germline CDR1 GTSNPN, CDR2 SVGIG (reference sequence). The CDR3 DNA sequence: TGTGCCTGGGGGGGACAGGGGACCACTGAAGCTTTCTTT. Protein: CAWGGQGTTEAFF.

This clone showed up just a few times. The genes are TRBV11-2 and TRBJ1-6, with 8 bases identical to TRBD1. V lost 3 bases, J lost 7 bases, and 2 bases stayed unmatched. This CDR3 region has 14 residues. The germline gives CDR1 SGHAT, CDR2 FQNNGV. The CDR3: CASSFRDRNSPLHF. The CDR3 DNA reads as TGTGCCAGCAGCTTCCGGGACAGGAATTCACCCCTCCACTTT.

The chain carries TRBV5-1 and TRBJ2-2; D perhaps matches TRBD1 (6 bases). Trimming removed 4 bases from V and 4 bases from J, with 20 bases in between. The CDR3 spans 17 residues. Germline loops: CDR1 SGHRS, CDR2 YFSETQ. CDR3 loop: CASSQRGQPRGTGELFF. The DNA of the CDR3 is TGCGCCAGCAGCCAACGGGGCCAGCCCAGGGGCACCGGGGAGCTGTTTTTT.

The sample holds one count of this clone. The rearrangement links TRBV30 to TRBJ1-6; 8 nucleotides line up with TRBD1. From germline, CDR1 is GTSNPN and CDR2 SVGIG (reference sequence). This CDR3 has 16 residues. V was pared by 3 bases and J by 0 bases, with 4 bases of the junction left unmatched. DNA of the CDR3: TGTGCCTGGAGCCGACAGGGGAGCTCCTATAATTCACCCCTCCACTTT. This encodes CAWSRQGSSYNSPLHF.

V and J are TRBV27 and TRBJ1-6; D possibly corresponds to TRBD1 (5 bases). V was clipped by 8 bases and J by 7 bases, with 12 bases between them. The CDR3 loop spans 13 amino acids. CDR1 is MNHEY and CDR2 is SMNVEV in the germline V gene (reference sequence). The CDR3 DNA reads as TGTGCCAGCTCGGGACGCCGGAATTCACCCCTCCACTTT. It yields the protein CASSGRRNSPLHF.

Concerning this clone: Other DNA sequences in this sample translate to the same CDR3. The chain's CDR3 is CASSPGTGNQPQHF. The CDR3 DNA reads as TGTGCCAGCAGCCCCGGGACAGGGAATCAGCCCCAGCATTTT. The chain uses TRBV7-6 and TRBJ1-5; TRBD1 matches 9 bases. In germline, CDR1 is SGHVS, CDR2 FNYEAQ. CDR3 length: 14 residues. Losses at the gene ends were 5 bases for V and 4 bases for J; bases not matched to a gene: 3.

The gene calls are TRBV28 and TRBJ2-3; tentatively, D is TRBD1 (5 bases). The CDR3 covers 14 residues. V lost 0 bases, J lost 2 bases, and 6 bases lay in between. Germline CDR1 and CDR2: MDHEN and SYDVKM. The CDR3 DNA is TGTGCCAGCAGTTTATGGGGGCTCACAGATACGCAGTATTTT. As protein: CASSLWGLTDTQYF.

For this clone: The identical CDR3 is also encoded by other nucleotide sequences in the sample. This chain links TRBV6-5 with TRBJ1-5; D perhaps matches TRBD1 (6 bases). This CDR3 is 14 amino acids long. Trimming removed 5 bases at V and 7 bases at J, with 15 bases between. Germline V gives CDR1 MNHEY, CDR2 SVGAGI. The CDR3 DNA is TGTGCCAGCAGTCCGGGGGGCGGTGGCCAGCCCCAGCATTTT. It codes for CASSPGGGGQPQHF.

The chain combines TRBV28 with TRBJ2-7; possible D gene TRBD1, 6 bases. CDR3 length: 14 residues. Germline CDR1 reads MDHEN; CDR2 reads SYDVKM. V lost 5 bases, J lost 5 bases, and 16 bases lay in between. CDR3 protein: CASSPPSGTNEQYF. The CDR3 nucleotides are TGTGCCAGCAGTCCCCCCTCCGGGACAAACGAGCAGTACTTC.

The V call is TRBV6-1, the J call TRBJ1-5; no clear D gene. Germline V gene data show CDR1 as MNHNS and CDR2 as SASEGT. The CDR3 totals 14 residues. Between the trimmed V and J ends, which lost 1 base and 6 bases, there was a span of 10 bases. The CDR3 nucleotides are TGTGCCAGCAGTGAAGTTACAGCCCTTCAGCCCCAGCATTTT. Translating gives CASSEVTALQPQHF.

As for this clone: Other DNA sequences of this sample code for an identical CDR3. V gene TRBV5-1 combines with J gene TRBJ1-1; TRBD1 agrees at 8 bases. Germline-derived CDR1 and CDR2 are SGHRS and YFSETQ. This CDR3 spans 14 amino acids. V was clipped by 0 bases and J by 5 bases; unmatched bases: 3. CDR3 nucleotides: TGCGCCAGCAGCTTGGAAAGGACAGGGACTGAAGCTTTCTTT. Translation: CASSLERTGTEAFF.

V gene TRBV29-1 combines with J gene TRBJ2-2; the D is unclear. Per the germline V gene, CDR1 is SQVTM and CDR2 is ANQGSEA. V was shortened by 7 bases and J by 1 base, with 13 bases between the two germline ends. This CDR3 is 14 amino acids long. The CDR3 reads CSAIVPVNTGELFF. The CDR3 DNA reads TGCAGCGCGATAGTCCCCGTGAACACCGGGGAGCTGTTTTTT.

This chain links TRBV2 with TRBJ1-2; D is unclear. Looked up from germline, CDR1 is SNHLY and CDR2 is FYNNEI. The CDR3 sequence is 14 residues long. Trimming took 6 bases from V and 0 from J, leaving 11 bases between them. The CDR3 here is CASSPLKANYGYTF. Written as DNA, the CDR3 is TGTGCCAGCAGCCCACTGAAAGCTAACTATGGCTACACCTTC.

V is TRBV19 and J is TRBJ2-5; 11 bases map to TRBD2. Trimming removed 4 bases from V and 0 bases from J; junction bases left unmatched: 4. The V gene's germline CDR1 is LNHDA and CDR2 SQIVND (reference sequence). The CDR3 loop spans 16 amino acids. DNA for the CDR3: TGTGCCAGTAGTACCGGACTAGCGGGCCACCAAGAGACCCAGTACTTC. It specifies CASSTGLAGHQETQYF.

V gene TRBV2 combines with J gene TRBJ2-3; maybe TRBD2 (5 bases). This CDR3 region has 15 residues. V gave up 3 bases and J gave up 2 bases, with 12 bases separating them. Germline loops: CDR1 SNHLY, CDR2 FYNNEI. CDR3 sequence (DNA): TGTGCCAGCAGTGAGGGAGCGGCCCCCACAGATACGCAGTATTTT. Protein product: CASSEGAAPTDTQYF.

This clone appeared once. This chain joins TRBV2 and TRBJ2-7; D is unclear. The CDR3 is 11 amino acids. V lost 7 bases to trimming and J lost 5 bases, with 9 bases between them. The germline gives CDR1 SNHLY, CDR2 FYNNEI. The DNA of the CDR3 is TGTGCCAGCAAAAGAAGGGACGAGCAGTACTTC. Residues: CASKRRDEQYF.

The rearrangement links TRBV10-2 to TRBJ2-3; the D gene could be TRBD1 or TRBD2 (5 bases each). V was clipped by 7 bases and J by 0 bases, with 14 bases between them. The CDR3 spans 15 residues. CDR1 is WSHSY, CDR2 SAAADI, per germline. The DNA for the CDR3 is TGCGCCAGCACGGACGGGGCGTCTAGCACAGATACGCAGTATTTT. Protein: CASTDGASSTDTQYF.

The rearrangement joins TRBV5-6 to TRBJ1-1, with a tentative D call TRBD1 (6 bases). CDR3 length equals 16 residues. In germline, CDR1 is SGHDT, CDR2 YYEEEE. With 3 bases removed from V and 2 bases from J, the gap between germline ends came to 17 bases. The CDR3 DNA sequence: TGTGCCAGCAGCTCAGACACGGGACAACGCAACACTGAAGCTTTCTTT. This sequence encodes CASSSDTGQRNTEAFF.

The CDR3 DNA is TGCGCCAGCAGCCCACAGGGGCCGAACACTGAAGCTTTCTTT. Its translation: CASSPQGPNTEAFF. The chain combines TRBV5-1 with TRBJ1-1, with 7 bases identical to TRBD1. J was trimmed by 1 base and V by 4 bases; bases with no gene match: 4. Germline CDR1 SGHRS, CDR2 YFSETQ. This CDR3 has 14 amino acids. Complete variable domain (other parts from reference TRBV5-1 and TRBJ1-1): KAGVTQTPRYLIKTRGQQVTLSCSPISGHRSVSWYQQTPGQGLQFLFEYFSETQRNKGNFPGRFSGRQFSNSRSEMNVSTLELGDSALYLCASSPQGPNTEAFFGQGTRLTVV.